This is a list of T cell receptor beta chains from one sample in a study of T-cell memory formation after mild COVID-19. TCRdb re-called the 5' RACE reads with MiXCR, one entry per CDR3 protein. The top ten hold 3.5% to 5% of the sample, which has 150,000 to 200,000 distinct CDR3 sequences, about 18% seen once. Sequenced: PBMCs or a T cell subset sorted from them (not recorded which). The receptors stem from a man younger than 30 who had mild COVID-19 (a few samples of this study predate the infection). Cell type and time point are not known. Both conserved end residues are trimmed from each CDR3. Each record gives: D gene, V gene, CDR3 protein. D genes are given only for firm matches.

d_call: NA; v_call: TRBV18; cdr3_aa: ASSPPGEDTQY
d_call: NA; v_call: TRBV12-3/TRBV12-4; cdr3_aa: ASSLGNYGYT
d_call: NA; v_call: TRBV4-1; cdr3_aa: ASSLRTSYYEQY
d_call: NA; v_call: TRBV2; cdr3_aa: ASTGSISNQPQH
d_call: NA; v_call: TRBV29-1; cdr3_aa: SVGGAAGNEKLF
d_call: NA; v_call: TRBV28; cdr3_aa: ASSLRRETQY
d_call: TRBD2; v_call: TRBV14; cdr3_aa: ASSRRDYLI
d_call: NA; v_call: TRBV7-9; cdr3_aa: ASSFVGEGELF
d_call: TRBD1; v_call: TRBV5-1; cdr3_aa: ASSLTLANRGETQY
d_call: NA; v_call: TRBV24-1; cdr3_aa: ATSDFPGTTGELF
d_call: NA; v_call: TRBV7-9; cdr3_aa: ASSLRGAGLRGEQY
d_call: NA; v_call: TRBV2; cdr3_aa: ASRKDPTGELF
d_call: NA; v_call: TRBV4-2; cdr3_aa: ASSQGRGDYNEQF
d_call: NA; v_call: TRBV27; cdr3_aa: ASSKQTGTDTQY
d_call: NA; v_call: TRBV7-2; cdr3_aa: ASSQGPLNTEAF
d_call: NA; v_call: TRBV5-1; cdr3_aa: ASSLEVAAWGYT
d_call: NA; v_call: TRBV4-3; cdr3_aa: ASGGGLGETQY
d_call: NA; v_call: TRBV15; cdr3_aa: ATSSSFSGANVLT
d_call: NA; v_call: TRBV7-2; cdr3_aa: ASSSAGGHNQPQH
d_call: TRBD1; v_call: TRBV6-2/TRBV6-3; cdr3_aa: ASRRGQGATQY
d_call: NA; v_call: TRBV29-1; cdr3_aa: SAGTSGQQETQY
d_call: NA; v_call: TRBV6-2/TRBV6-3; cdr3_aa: ASSTYYEQY
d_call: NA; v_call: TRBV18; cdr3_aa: ASSPGPRYEQY
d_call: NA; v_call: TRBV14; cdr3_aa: ASSQGGRSAKAF
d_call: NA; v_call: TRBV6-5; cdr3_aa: ASSRTSQETQY
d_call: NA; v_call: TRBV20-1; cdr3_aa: SAGGSFYSNQPQH
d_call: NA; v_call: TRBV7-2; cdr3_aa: ASSLSQTQETQY
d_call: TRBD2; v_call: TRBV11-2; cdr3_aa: ASSPSGVTDTQY
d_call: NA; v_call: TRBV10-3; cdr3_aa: AISDFRGDTQY
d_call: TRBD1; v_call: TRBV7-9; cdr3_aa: ASTRSSGGEGTDTQY
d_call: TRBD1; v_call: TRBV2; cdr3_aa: ASSERGGDGYT
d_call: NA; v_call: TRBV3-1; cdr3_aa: ASSPRRGFGEKLF
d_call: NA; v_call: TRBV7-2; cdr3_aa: ASSLYRGAGYGYT
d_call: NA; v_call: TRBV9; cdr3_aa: ASSVGRRQETQY
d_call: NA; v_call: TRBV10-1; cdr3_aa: ASSESREQF
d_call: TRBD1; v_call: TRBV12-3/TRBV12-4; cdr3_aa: ASSAGQGASWDTQY
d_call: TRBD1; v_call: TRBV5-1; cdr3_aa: ASSRGQGWSYNEQF
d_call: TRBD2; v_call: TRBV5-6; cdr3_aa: ASRSSGGAWEQF
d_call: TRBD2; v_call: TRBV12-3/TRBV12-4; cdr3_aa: ASSSGLAGADTQY
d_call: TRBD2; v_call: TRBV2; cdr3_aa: ASRSGAYEQF
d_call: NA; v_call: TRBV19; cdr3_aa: ASSITGSGTDTQY
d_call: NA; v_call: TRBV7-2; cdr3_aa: ASSLVSGLYTEAF
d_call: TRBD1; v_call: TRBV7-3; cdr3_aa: ASSPQGAYTEAF
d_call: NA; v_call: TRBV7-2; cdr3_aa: ASSKDRDYGYT
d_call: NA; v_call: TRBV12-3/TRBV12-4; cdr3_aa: ASSPWDGANVLT
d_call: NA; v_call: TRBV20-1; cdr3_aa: SARDPREDYGYT
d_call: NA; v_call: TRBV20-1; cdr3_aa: SAPGVNYGYT
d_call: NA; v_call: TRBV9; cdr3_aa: ASGHRENYGYT
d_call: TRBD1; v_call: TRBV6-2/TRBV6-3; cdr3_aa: ASSYQDRGTNTEAF
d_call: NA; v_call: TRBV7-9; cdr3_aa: ASSPLVAEAF
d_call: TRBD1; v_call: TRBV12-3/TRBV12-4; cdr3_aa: ASSFLRGGTGDLVNTEAF
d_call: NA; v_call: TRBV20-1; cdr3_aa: SARVVLNGYT
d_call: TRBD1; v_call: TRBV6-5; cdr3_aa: ASSYLTGLETQY
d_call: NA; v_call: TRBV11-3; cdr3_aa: ASSLVTGSYTDTQY